The next 15 T cell receptor beta chains were all read from a single sample in a study of PD-1 blockade in mismatch repair-deficient tumors. Only in-frame clones appear in the TCRdb table, and some are missing; sequencing was by immunoSEQ multiplex PCR. The sample has some 120,000 clones; roughly nine tenths are singletons. The sequenced sample was peripheral blood, obtained 44 weeks after starting pembrolizumab. The receptors were gathered from an adult with mismatch repair-deficient cancer.

The chain has TRBV29-1 and TRBJ2-1; D is unresolved. The germline V and J ends were trimmed by 0 bases and 9 bases, with 30 bases remaining between them. The CDR3 has 19 amino acids. CDR1 is SQVTM, CDR2 ANQGSEA, per germline. In DNA, the CDR3 is TGCAGCGTTGAAGATCTATGTTGGTCTATCGGAGATACGTACTGTGAGCAGTTCTTC. Protein: CSVEDLCWSIGDTYCEQFF.

The chain has TRBV12-5 and TRBJ2-5; D is unresolved. V was pared by 0 bases and J by 2 bases, with 13 bases between. Per germline, CDR1 LGHNT and CDR2 FRNRAP. The CDR3 has 16 residues. CDR3 nucleotide sequence: TGTGCTAGTGGTTTGGTATTGGGCCCGAAACAAGAGACCCAGTACTTC. Its translation: CASGLVLGPKQETQYF. The entire variable domain, with the rest obtained from reference TRBV12-5 and TRBJ2-5, is as follows: DARVTQTPRHKVTEMGQEVTMRCQPILGHNTVFWYRQTMMQGLELLAYFRNRAPLDDSGMPKDRFSAEMPDATLATLKIQPSEPRDSAVYFCASGLVLGPKQETQYFGPGTRLLVL.

This chain uses TRBV14 with TRBJ2-7; TRBD1 aligns across 7 bases. The germline gives CDR1 SGHDN, CDR2 FVKESK. V lost 0 bases and J lost 0; bases outside the gene matches: 5. This CDR3 is built from 16 residues. CDR3 region: CASSQDLRQGSYEQYF. CDR3 nucleotides: TGTGCCAGCAGCCAAGATTTGAGACAGGGCTCCTACGAGCAGTACTTC. Drawing the rest from reference TRBV14 and TRBJ2-7, the complete variable domain is EAGVTQFPSHSVIEKGQTVTLRCDPISGHDNLYWYRRVMGKEIKFLLHFVKESKQDESGMPNNRFLAERTGGTYSTLKVQPAELEDSGVYFCASSQDLRQGSYEQYFGPGTRLTVT.

This clone was seen just once. The chain joins TRBV4-1 to TRBJ2-5; D tentatively reads TRBD1 or TRBD2 (5 bases each). CDR3 length equals 17 residues. CDR1 MGHRA and CDR2 YSYEKL come from the germline V gene. V was pared by 0 bases and J by 0 bases, with 14 bases between. CDR3 in amino acids: CASSQDMGVGDQETQYF. The CDR3 nucleotides are TGCGCCAGCAGCCAAGACATGGGGGTTGGGGACCAAGAGACCCAGTACTTC.

Only a few counts were recorded for this clone. V usage is TRBV9 and J usage is TRBJ1-5, with D unclear. The CDR3 totals 13 residues. Trimming shortened V by 0 bases and J by 7 bases, and 8 bases separated the two germline ends. Per the germline V gene, CDR1 is SGDLS and CDR2 is YYNGEE. In DNA form, the CDR3 reads TGTGCCAGCAGCGTAGATCTCGGCCAGCCCCAGCATTTT. This encodes CASSVDLGQPQHF.

The CDR3 is CASLPPHTGHEQYF. Here the CDR3 DNA reads TGTGCCAGCTTACCCCCCCACACAGGCCACGAGCAGTACTTC. The chain employs TRBV28 and TRBJ2-7; TRBD1 is a possible D gene (5 bases). CDR1 and CDR2 (germline): MDHEN, SYDVKM. V lost 8 bases and J 5 bases, leaving 19 bases between the germline ends. The CDR3 has 14 residues.

CDR3 residues: CASSLAEKTEAFF. The CDR3 DNA reads TGCGCCAGCAGCTTGGCCGAAAAGACTGAAGCTTTCTTT. The chain carries TRBV5-1 and TRBJ1-1; D unresolved. The germline V gene has CDR1 SGHRS and CDR2 YFSETQ. The CDR3 is 13 residues long. Trimming left V 0 bases short and J 5 bases short, with 8 bases between. The variable domain in full, with the rest retrieved from reference TRBV5-1 and TRBJ1-1, is KAGVTQTPRYLIKTRGQQVTLSCSPISGHRSVSWYQQTPGQGLQFLFEYFSETQRNKGNFPGRFSGRQFSNSRSEMNVSTLELGDSALYLCASSLAEKTEAFFGQGTRLTVV.

This chain links TRBV7-9 with TRBJ2-7; the D is unclear. V shed 5 bases and J shed 5 bases, with 13 bases lying between them. This CDR3 has 13 residues. Germline-derived CDR1 and CDR2 are SEHNR and FQNEAQ (reference sequence). For the CDR3, the DNA is TGTGCCAGCAGCCCGCCCCTAATCGACGAGCAGTACTTC. Protein sequence: CASSPPLIDEQYF.

J is TRBJ1-2 and V is TRBV6-5, with D unclear. This CDR3 region has 13 residues. In germline, CDR1 is MNHEY, CDR2 SVGAGI. The V gene lost 6 bases and the J gene lost 4 bases, with 12 bases spanning the gap. Here the CDR3 reads CASRYTTFYGYTF. In DNA form, the CDR3 reads TGTGCCAGCAGATATACGACGTTCTATGGCTACACCTTC.

The J gene is TRBJ2-5, the V gene TRBV30, with 12 bases lining up with TRBD2. Germline V CDR1 and CDR2: GTSNPN, SVGIG (reference sequence). V shed 2 bases, J shed 7 bases, and the junction held 11 bases outside the gene matches. The CDR3 runs 16 residues. The CDR3 sequence: CAWSLRTSGKLATQYF. CDR3 DNA sequence: TGTGCCTGGAGTTTAAGGACTAGCGGGAAATTGGCGACCCAGTACTTC. The full variable domain, in which reference TRBV30 and TRBJ2-5 provide the parts outside the CDR3, is SQTIHQWPATLVQPVGSPLSLECTVEGTSNPNLYWYRQAAGRGLQLLFYSVGIGQISSEVPQNLSASRPQDRQFILSSKKLLLSDSGFYLCAWSLRTSGKLATQYFGPGTRLLVL.

This clone appeared a few times. This sequence joins TRBV6-6 and TRBJ2-7; 10 bases align to TRBD1. V gave up 0 bases and J gave up 3 bases; unmatched junction bases: 2. The germline CDR1 and CDR2 sequences are MNHNY and SVGAGI (reference sequence). CDR3 length equals 15 residues. In DNA form, the CDR3 reads TGTGCCAGCAGTTACTCGGGACAGGGGTTCTACGAGCAGTACTTC. This translates into CASSYSGQGFYEQYF.

The gene calls are TRBV5-1 and TRBJ2-5, with 11 nucleotides matching TRBD1. CDR1 is SGHRS and CDR2 is YFSETQ in the germline V gene. The CDR3 consists of 15 residues. The J segment lost 2 bases and the V segment lost 4 bases, leaving 4 bases of the junction unmatched. This CDR3 is CASSPGTGGQETQYF. The CDR3 DNA follows: TGCGCCAGCAGCCCCGGGACAGGGGGGCAAGAGACCCAGTACTTC.

The chain is built from TRBV5-1 and TRBJ1-2; D unclear. The CDR3 consists of 14 residues. V was clipped by 0 bases and J by 4 bases, with 10 bases between them. CDR1 and CDR2 (germline): SGHRS, YFSETQ. CDR3 in amino acids: CASSLEGGPYGYTF. Written as DNA, the CDR3 is TGCGCCAGCAGCTTGGAAGGAGGTCCCTATGGCTACACCTTC.

This clone was seen more than once but under ten times. The genes are TRBV25-1 and TRBJ2-7, with 8 bases matching TRBD2. The CDR3 contains 17 residues. Per the germline V gene, CDR1 is MGHDK and CDR2 is SYGVNS. The trim removed 0 bases at V and 3 bases at J, leaving 10 bases unmatched. As DNA, the CDR3 is TGTGCCAGCAGTGAATATAGAGCGGGAGAATCGGACTACGAGCAGTACTTC. Protein product: CASSEYRAGESDYEQYF.

This chain uses TRBV4-3 with TRBJ2-2, with D possibly being TRBD1 (6 bases). Germline-derived CDR1 and CDR2 are LGHNA and YSLEER. V was clipped by 1 base and J by 5 bases, with 20 bases between them. CDR3 length equals 18 residues. For the CDR3, the DNA is TGCGCCAGCAGCCAAGTACTTCAGGGGTTGAGTGGAACCGGGGAGCTGTTTTTT. Translation: CASSQVLQGLSGTGELFF.